A single sample gave rise to the 24 T cell receptor beta chains below, sequenced in a study of T cells in localized non-small cell lung cancer. This table comes from immunoSEQ multiplex PCR, and its TCRdb copy is limited to in-frame clones, with some not included. The data show about 6,700 clones, with under 65% seen just once and roughly 2.8% held by the top ten. This sample comprised lymph node tissue, obtained before any cancer treatment. The origin of the receptors is a female donor of 60 years or more with stage I lung adenocarcinoma.

J is TRBJ1-2 and V is TRBV28; TRBD1 is a possible D gene (5 bases). Germline CDR1 and CDR2: MDHEN and SYDVKM. The ends were cut back, 8 bases at V and 0 bases at J, with 22 bases in the middle. The CDR3 contains 17 residues. CDR3: CASYLNRGWGPNYGYTF. CDR3 bases: TGTGCCAGCTATCTTAACCGAGGCTGGGGCCCTAACTATGGCTACACCTTC.

The V gene is TRBV9, the J gene TRBJ1-6, with unresolved D. The germline gives CDR1 SGDLS, CDR2 YYNGEE. V was trimmed by 0 bases and J by 2 bases, leaving 6 bases between them. The CDR3 is 15 residues long. The chain's CDR3 is CASSVDQAYNSPLHF. The CDR3 coding sequence is TGTGCCAGCAGCGTAGACCAGGCCTATAATTCACCCCTCCACTTT.

This clone was counted once. The chain employs TRBV30 and TRBJ2-7, with D perhaps matching TRBD1 (5 bases). The CDR3 runs 12 residues. V was shortened by 8 bases and J by 2 bases, with 13 bases between the two germline ends. In germline, CDR1 is GTSNPN, CDR2 SVGIG (reference sequence). Written as DNA, the CDR3 is TGTGCCACTGAAGGGGTAACCTACGAGCAGTACTTC. It translates to CATEGVTYEQYF.

The genes are TRBV28 and TRBJ2-3, with D perhaps being TRBD1 or TRBD2 (5 bases each). CDR3 length: 14 amino acids. V lost 9 bases to trimming and J lost 2 bases, with 15 bases between them. Germline values: CDR1 MDHEN, CDR2 SYDVKM. CDR3 bases: TGTGCCAGTCGAGAGGGGAAGGACACAGATACGCAGTATTTT. This codes for CASREGKDTDTQYF.

This clone was seen only a few times. J is TRBJ1-3 and V is TRBV11-3; 8 bases map to TRBD1. Germline V gives CDR1 SGHNT, CDR2 YENEEA. This CDR3 spans 15 amino acids. V lost 0 bases and J lost 3; bases outside the gene matches: 1. CDR3 sequence: CASSLDRGLGNTIYF. The CDR3, as DNA: TGTGCCAGCAGCTTAGACAGGGGGCTTGGAAACACCATATATTTT.

The chain is built from TRBV19 and TRBJ2-1, with 8 positions matching TRBD1. Trimming removed 7 bases from V and 4 bases from J; junction bases left unmatched: 3. CDR3 length equals 13 residues. Germline values: CDR1 LNHDA, CDR2 SQIVND (reference sequence). The CDR3 coding sequence is TGTGCCAGTACCAGGGACAGGTACAATGAGCAGTTCTTC. This codes for CASTRDRYNEQFF.

The chain combines TRBV18 with TRBJ1-2, with D hard to call. The germline gives CDR1 KGHSH, CDR2 LQKENI. This CDR3 has 13 amino acids. V dropped 3 bases and J dropped 3 bases, with 8 bases sitting between them. The CDR3 loop is CASSPGLDYGYTF. The CDR3 nucleotides read TGTGCCAGCTCACCCGGGCTGGACTATGGCTACACCTTC.

This clone came up a few times. This chain uses TRBV6-8 with TRBJ1-2; TRBD1 matches at 11 bases. The trim removed 6 bases at V and 13 bases at J, leaving 13 bases unmatched. The CDR3 runs 14 residues. The germline gives CDR1 MNHGY, CDR2 SAAAGT. DNA of the CDR3: TGTGCCAGCAGGCCGGGACAGGGGGTCGGAGTTCCCACCTTC. Translated, it gives CASRPGQGVGVPTF.

This clone was seen only a few times. The V and J genes are TRBV28 and TRBJ2-1; D is unresolved. This CDR3 has 14 amino acids. The germline V and J ends were trimmed by 3 bases and 0 bases, with 6 bases remaining between them. The germline V gene encodes CDR1 MDHEN and CDR2 SYDVKM. Written as DNA, the CDR3 is TGTGCCAGCAGTTTCCAGAGCTCCTACAATGAGCAGTTCTTC. Protein: CASSFQSSYNEQFF.

The chain carries TRBV15 and TRBJ2-6; a possible D gene is TRBD1 (7 bases). The CDR3 totals 19 residues. CDR1 is LNHNV, CDR2 YYDKDF, per germline (reference sequence). V was cut by 0 bases and J by 3 bases, with 18 bases left in between. The CDR3 DNA reads TGTGCCACCAGCAGAGAAATAGTTTCAGGGGGGCGTGGGGCCAACGTCCTGACTTTC. Amino acids: CATSREIVSGGRGANVLTF.

This clone came up a few times. This chain uses TRBV30 with TRBJ2-1; 7 nucleotides align to TRBD2. The CDR3 runs to 14 residues. CDR1 and CDR2 (germline): GTSNPN, SVGIG (reference sequence). V dropped 1 base and J dropped 7; count of bases not matched to a gene: 7. The CDR3: CAWSGGSHKNEQFF. The CDR3 DNA follows: TGTGCCTGGAGTGGCGGGAGCCACAAGAATGAGCAGTTCTTC.

Only one count was recorded for this clone. A junction boundary mismatches the germline segment, possibly from a read error. This chain links TRBV6-8 with TRBJ2-3; 8 nucleotides line up with TRBD2. Per the germline V gene, CDR1 is MNHGY and CDR2 is SAAAGT. CDR3 size: 15 residues. The CDR3 DNA sequence: TGTGCCATCAGTGCATTAGCGGGAAGGATTGATACGCAGTATTTT. Its translation is CAISALAGRIDTQYF.

The chain combines TRBV6-8 with TRBJ1-4; possible D gene TRBD1, 6 bases. The CDR3 consists of 16 residues. V was clipped by 2 bases and J by 8 bases, with 18 bases between them. Germline-derived CDR1 and CDR2 are MNHGY and SAAAGT. The CDR3 reads CASSYAPGTTGEKLFF. The CDR3 coding sequence is TGTGCCAGCAGTTACGCTCCCGGGACAACGGGGGAAAAACTGTTTTTT.

The gene calls are TRBV18 and TRBJ2-4; either TRBD1 or TRBD2 may fit D (5 bases each). This CDR3 has 15 amino acids. Germline CDR1 is KGHSH and CDR2 is LQKENI. The V end lost 1 base, the J end lost 2 bases, and 9 bases lay between the germline ends. The CDR3 sequence is CASSPHGGPKNIQYF. The CDR3 bases are TGTGCCAGCTCACCACATGGGGGACCCAAAAACATTCAGTACTTC.

J is TRBJ1-4 and V is TRBV30; 7 positions match TRBD1. Germline V gives CDR1 GTSNPN, CDR2 SVGIG (reference sequence). V was pared by 4 bases and J by 8 bases, with 19 bases of the junction left unmatched. The CDR3 has 17 residues. The CDR3 nucleotides are TGTGCCTGGAACTTTAGACAGGGAAGGGAAAGGGGGGAAAAACTGTTTTTT. This gives the protein CAWNFRQGRERGEKLFF.

The gene calls are TRBV29-1 and TRBJ2-5, with a tentative D call TRBD2 (5 bases). V lost 7 bases to trimming and J lost 2 bases, with 20 bases between them. CDR1 is SQVTM, CDR2 ANQGSEA, per germline. This CDR3 has 15 amino acids. This chain's CDR3 is CSASGRGSGQETQYF. The DNA of the CDR3 is TGCAGCGCGAGCGGTCGCGGTTCGGGGCAAGAGACCCAGTACTTC.

The chain links TRBV28 to TRBJ2-7; 8 nucleotides match TRBD1. The ends lost 7 bases at V and 4 bases at J; junction bases unmatched: 12. CDR3 size: 15 residues. Per germline, CDR1 MDHEN and CDR2 SYDVKM. In DNA form, the CDR3 reads TGTGCCAGCACCACACAGGGGGGACGGATTTACGAGCAGTACTTC. This translates into CASTTQGGRIYEQYF. Full variable domain (remainder filled in from reference TRBV28 and TRBJ2-7): DVKVTQSSRYLVKRTGEKVFLECVQDMDHENMFWYRQDPGLGLRLIYFSYDVKMKEKGDIPEGYSVSREKKERFSLILESASTNQTSMYLCASTTQGGRIYEQYFGPGTRLTVT.

The rearrangement joins TRBV11-3 to TRBJ2-2; 16 nucleotides match TRBD2. The trim removed 5 bases at V and 6 bases at J, leaving 0 bases unmatched. This CDR3 has 15 residues. Germline V gives CDR1 SGHNT, CDR2 YENEEA. As DNA, the CDR3 is TGTGCCAGCAGCGGGACTAGCGGGAGGGCCGGGGAGCTGTTTTTT. It specifies CASSGTSGRAGELFF.

The chain recombines TRBV19 with TRBJ2-2, with 10 nucleotides matching TRBD2. V lost 5 bases, J lost 4 bases, and 4 bases stayed unmatched. The CDR3 length is 15 residues. Germline CDR1 reads LNHDA; CDR2 reads SQIVND (reference sequence). CDR3 DNA: TGTGCCAGTAGTCCGAGCGGGAGGGGCACCGGGGAGCTGTTTTTT. It is translated as CASSPSGRGTGELFF.

J is TRBJ2-7 and V is TRBV15, with TRBD2 matching 7 bases. V lost 3 bases and J lost 0; bases outside the gene matches: 8. This CDR3 spans 16 amino acids. CDR1 is LNHNV and CDR2 is YYDKDF in the germline V gene (reference sequence). The CDR3 coding sequence is TGTGCCACCAGCAGCCTGGGAGGGGTAAACTCCTACGAGCAGTACTTC. Translated: CATSSLGGVNSYEQYF.

The chain is built from TRBV30 and TRBJ2-2; weak D call: TRBD1 (6 bases). The V gene's germline CDR1 is GTSNPN and CDR2 SVGIG (reference sequence). The CDR3 loop spans 15 amino acids. The V end lost 2 bases, the J end lost 6 bases, and 16 bases lay between the germline ends. CDR3 region: CAWSLGGSLSGELFF. DNA for the CDR3: TGTGCCTGGAGTCTAGGGGGATCCCTTTCCGGGGAGCTGTTTTTT.

This clone was seen a few times. V and J are TRBV6-8 and TRBJ2-3; 7 nucleotides line up with TRBD2. Germline CDR1 is MNHGY and CDR2 is SAAAGT. This CDR3 has 14 residues. J gave up 1 base and V 6 bases, and 4 bases lay outside the gene matches. CDR3 sequence: CASSGRLGTDTQYF. The CDR3 DNA reads as TGTGCCAGCAGCGGGAGGTTAGGCACAGATACGCAGTATTTT.

The genes are TRBV6-8 and TRBJ2-7; 7 bases map to TRBD1. Germline V gene sequence: CDR1 MNHGY, CDR2 SAAAGT. The CDR3 has 15 amino acids. Losses at the gene ends were 4 bases for V and 5 bases for J; bases not matched to a gene: 11. The CDR3 nucleotides are TGTGCCAGCAGTTCGACCCTAATACAGGGGAACGAGCAGTACTTC. Its translation: CASSSTLIQGNEQYF.

The chain uses TRBV14 and TRBJ2-1; D is perhaps TRBD1 or TRBD2 (5 bases each). Looked up from germline, CDR1 is SGHDN and CDR2 is FVKESK. V shed 3 bases and J shed 7 bases, with 22 bases lying between them. The CDR3 spans 17 residues. CDR3 sequence: CASSQITGTAGGNEQFF. CDR3 sequence (DNA): TGTGCCAGCAGCCAGATCACTGGGACGGCCGGTGGTAATGAGCAGTTCTTC.